The rows below give T cell receptor beta chains drawn from one sample of a study of technical replicates of blood from a few donors. Clones were read by immunoSEQ multiplex PCR, and TCRdb kept only the in-frame ones, dropping some. The sample shows over 10,000 clones, around 85% of them seen only once. Sequences were obtained from PBMCs. The receptors shown here come from a human donor in good health. Both conserved end residues are part of each CDR3. Clone size is not always given. Where it is, it says once, few, many or a class for expanded clones.

j_gene | abundance | v_gene | CDR3aa
TRBJ2-3 | . | TRBV5-4 | CASSFGSEDTQYF
TRBJ1-5 | . | TRBV2 | CASAESNQPQHF
TRBJ1-2 | once | TRBV19 | CASSIDRGAYGYTF
TRBJ2-5 | . | TRBV18 | CASSPRQGLAGGTETQYF
TRBJ1-3 | . | TRBV6-6 | CASRTTKNSGNTIYF
TRBJ2-1 | few | TRBV6-5 | CASSSTWRGASSEQFF
TRBJ2-3 | . | TRBV19 | CASSIVLAGNTDTQYF
TRBJ2-5 | . | TRBV27 | CASGGVGSSTQYF
TRBJ1-4 | . | TRBV7-6 | CASSFGTGNEKLFF
TRBJ1-2 | . | TRBV6-1 | CASREDSNYGYTF
TRBJ1-4 | . | TRBV6-1 | CASSGTADNEKLFF
TRBJ2-1 | . | TRBV5-1 | CASTGATSYNEQFF
TRBJ2-2 | once | TRBV5-1 | CASSFLESESGELFF
TRBJ1-1 | few | TRBV19 | CASRPGVNTEAFF
TRBJ2-5 | . | TRBV9 | CATSPGTSGETQYF
TRBJ2-5 | . | TRBV10-2 | CASRIAGEETQYF
TRBJ2-7 | . | TRBV5-1 | CASSLGGQSGTLAYEQYF
TRBJ1-5 | once | TRBV30 | CAWSASGNSNQPQHF
TRBJ2-7 | . | TRBV18 | CASSPRLAGLYEQYF
TRBJ1-4 | . | TRBV4-1 | CASRHSETGGNEKLFF
TRBJ2-2 | . | TRBV28 | CASSSLAGRTNTGELFF
TRBJ2-3 | . | TRBV5-1 | CASSSQGADTQYF
TRBJ1-1 | few | TRBV27 | CASIQELGGNTEAFF
TRBJ1-1 | few | TRBV12-1 | CASSPYRDIRGGTEAFF
TRBJ2-1 | . | TRBV7-9 | CASTLSGRYNEQFF
TRBJ2-2 | . | TRBV28 | CASSLALAVGELFF
TRBJ2-2 | . | TRBV10-3 | CAISERVDTNTGELFF
TRBJ1-3 | . | TRBV7-8 | CASSLQGAGNTIYF
TRBJ2-3 | . | TRBV27 | CASSLRTSGSGTDTQYF
TRBJ2-2 | . | TRBV19 | CASNERTSGTGELFF
TRBJ1-1 | . | TRBV28 | CASRQVNTEAFF
TRBJ2-2 | . | TRBV11-3 | CASSFPSGELFF
TRBJ2-2 | . | TRBV29-1 | CSVDTNTGELFF
TRBJ2-7 | . | TRBV6-4 | CASSATGLGEQYF
TRBJ1-1 | . | TRBV6-5 | CASSRQASNTEAFF
TRBJ1-5 | . | TRBV7-2 | CASSPLRGSNQPQHF
TRBJ2-2 | . | TRBV5-1 | CASSLFSRAGDTGELFF
TRBJ2-2 | . | TRBV6-1 | CAIVNEGTGELFF
TRBJ2-7 | . | TRBV5-1 | CASSVAPGQGYQQYF
TRBJ2-7 | once | TRBV11-3 | CASSKGASGAPGEQYF
TRBJ2-7 | once | TRBV4-1 | CASSQPDRGIHEQYF
TRBJ2-7 | . | TRBV27 | CASSPRTGSYEQYF
TRBJ1-1 | . | TRBV28 | CASSLGETGPEAFF
TRBJ2-1 | . | TRBV7-2 | CASSLGPAGSYNEQFF
TRBJ2-7 | . | TRBV6-4 | CASSDPGRLLAGVVYEQYF
TRBJ1-1 | once | TRBV28 | CASWGGEAFF
TRBJ2-7 | . | TRBV27 | CASSKPLAGGPYEQYF
TRBJ2-7 | . | TRBV18 | CASSPNPVSYEQYF
TRBJ2-5 | . | TRBV10-3 | CAISEGLAGQETQYF
TRBJ2-1 | . | TRBV5-8 | CASSLVVTRQFF
TRBJ1-1 | . | TRBV10-3 | CAISESTQVSGAEAFF
TRBJ2-1 | . | TRBV6-1 | CASSEVASGRAVGNEQFF
TRBJ2-1 | . | TRBV6-1 | CASSDISGSYNEQFF
TRBJ1-1 | few | TRBV28 | CASYPAGKREAFF
TRBJ2-5 | . | TRBV28 | CASSYAGVQYF
TRBJ2-1 | . | TRBV18 | CASSSNRDLGEQFF
TRBJ2-7 | . | TRBV19 | CASRGTGGAYEQYF
TRBJ2-5 | . | TRBV5-4 | CASSLARREETQYF
TRBJ1-5 | few | TRBV4-2 | CASSQVRGNSNQPQHF
TRBJ2-5 | once | TRBV5-1 | CASSRGQGMETQYF